A selection of T cell receptor beta chains follows, all from one sample in a study of T-cell reconstitution after alpha-beta-depleted transplantation in children. TCRdb re-called the PCR reads with MiXCR, one entry per CDR3 protein. In the table there are around 200,000 distinct CDR3 sequences, more than 6.5% of which are singletons. The sample here was PBMCs from the stem cell graft donor, taken from the stem cell graft. These receptors were collected from a human donor who donated a stem cell graft to a child with Wiskott-Aldrich syndrome. CDR3s include the opening cysteine and the closing phenylalanine or tryptophan. The order of the fields is V gene, D gene, clone size, CDR3 length, J gene, CDR3 protein, CDR3 DNA. The D gene is left open where the match is weak. Size tells how often a clone was seen (once, few, many) or the class of an expanded clone, and some rows leave it out.

>TRBV4-3|TRBD2|many|16|TRBJ2-1
CASSQDPTGGYNEQFF
TGCGCCAGCAGCCAAGATCCAACGGGAGGGTACAATGAGCAGTTCTTC
>TRBV30|.|.|15|TRBJ1-1
CAWSVLNSRNTEAFF
TGTGCCTGGAGTGTTCTAAACAGCCGAAACACTGAAGCTTTCTTT
>TRBV7-2|TRBD2|once|17|TRBJ2-1
CACSLVVGGPSYNEQFF
TGTGCCTGCAGCTTAGTGGTGGGAGGGCCATCCTACAATGAGCAGTTCTTC
>TRBV6-1|TRBD1|many|16|TRBJ2-3
CASRADRGGGTDTQYF
TGTGCCAGCAGGGCAGACAGGGGGGGTGGCACAGATACGCAGTATTTT
>TRBV6-2/TRBV6-3|TRBD1|.|11|TRBJ1-1
CASRQGTEAFF
TGTGCCAGCAGACAGGGGACTGAAGCTTTCTTT
>TRBV6-2/TRBV6-3|.|many|16|TRBJ2-7
CASSYSRSGSSYEQYF
TGTGCCAGCAGTTACTCGAGGTCGGGAAGCTCCTACGAGCAGTACTTC
>TRBV5-5|.|few|14|TRBJ2-2
CASSLEFNAGELFF
TGTGCCAGCAGCTTGGAGTTCAACGCCGGGGAGCTGTTTTTT
>TRBV20-1|.|many|15|TRBJ1-1
CSARDLGSGDTEAFF
TGCAGTGCTAGAGATTTGGGATCAGGAGACACTGAAGCTTTCTTT
>TRBV5-1|TRBD1|few|15|TRBJ1-2
CASSPGTGKAYGYTF
TGCGCCAGCAGCCCGGGGACAGGGAAGGCGTATGGCTACACCTTC
>TRBV5-1|TRBD1|many|14|TRBJ1-2
CASAGGQAENGYTF
TGCGCCAGCGCGGGGGGACAGGCGGAAAATGGCTACACCTTC
>TRBV20-1|.|.|14|TRBJ2-1
CSASGGKTYNEQFF
TGCAGTGCTAGTGGGGGGAAGACCTACAATGAGCAGTTCTTC
>TRBV5-1|.|many|13|TRBJ2-2
CASSLGNTGELFF
TGTGCCAGCAGCTTAGGGAACACCGGGGAGCTGTTTTTT